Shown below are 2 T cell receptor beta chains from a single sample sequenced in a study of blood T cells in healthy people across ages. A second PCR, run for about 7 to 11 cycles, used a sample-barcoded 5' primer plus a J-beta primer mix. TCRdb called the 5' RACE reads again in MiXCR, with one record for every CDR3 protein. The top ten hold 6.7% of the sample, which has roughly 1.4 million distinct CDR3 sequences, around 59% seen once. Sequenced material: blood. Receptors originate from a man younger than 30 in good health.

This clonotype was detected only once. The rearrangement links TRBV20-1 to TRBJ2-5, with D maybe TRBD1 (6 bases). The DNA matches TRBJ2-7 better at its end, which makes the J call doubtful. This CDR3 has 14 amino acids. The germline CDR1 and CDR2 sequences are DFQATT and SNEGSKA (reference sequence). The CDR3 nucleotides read TGCAGTGCTACGTTCACAGGGTCGCCCTACGAGCAGTACTTC. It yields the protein CSATFTGSPYEQYF.

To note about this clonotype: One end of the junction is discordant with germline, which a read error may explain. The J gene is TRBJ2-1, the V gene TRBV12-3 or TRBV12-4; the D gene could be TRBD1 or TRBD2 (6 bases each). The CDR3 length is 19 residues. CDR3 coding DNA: TGTGCCAGCAGTTCGAACAGGGAGGCCACGTCCCGCTCCTACAATGGGCAGTTCTTC. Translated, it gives CASSSNREATSRSYNGQFF.